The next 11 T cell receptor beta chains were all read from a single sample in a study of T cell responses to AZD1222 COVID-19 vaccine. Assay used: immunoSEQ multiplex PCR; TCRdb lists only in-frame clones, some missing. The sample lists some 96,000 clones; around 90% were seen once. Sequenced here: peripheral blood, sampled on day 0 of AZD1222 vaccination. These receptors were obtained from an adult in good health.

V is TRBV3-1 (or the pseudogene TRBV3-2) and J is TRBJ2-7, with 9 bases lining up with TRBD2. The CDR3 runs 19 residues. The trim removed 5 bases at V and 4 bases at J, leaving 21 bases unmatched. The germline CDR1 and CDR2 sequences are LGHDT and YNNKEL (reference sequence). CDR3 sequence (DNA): TGTGCCAGCAGCAACGAGGGACCGGAGATAGCGGGAGTGGAGTACGAGCAGTACTTC. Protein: CASSNEGPEIAGVEYEQYF.

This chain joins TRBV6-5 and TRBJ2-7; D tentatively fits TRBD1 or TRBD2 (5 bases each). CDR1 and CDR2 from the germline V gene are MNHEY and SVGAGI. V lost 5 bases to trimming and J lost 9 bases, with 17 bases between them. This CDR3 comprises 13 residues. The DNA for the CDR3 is TGTGCCAGCAGTCCCAGGGACGGGCTTACGCAGTACTTC. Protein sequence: CASSPRDGLTQYF.

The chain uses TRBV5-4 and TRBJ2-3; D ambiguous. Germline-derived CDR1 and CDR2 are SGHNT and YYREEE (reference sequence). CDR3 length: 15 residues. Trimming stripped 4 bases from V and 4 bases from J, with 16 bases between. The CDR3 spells CASSLVVGFPDTQYF. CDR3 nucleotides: TGTGCCAGCAGCCTGGTCGTGGGGTTCCCAGATACGCAGTATTTT.

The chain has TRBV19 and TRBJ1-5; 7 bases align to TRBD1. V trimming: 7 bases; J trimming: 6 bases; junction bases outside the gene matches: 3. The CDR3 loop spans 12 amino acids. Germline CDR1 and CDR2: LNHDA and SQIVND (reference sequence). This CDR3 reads CASNTGVQPQHF. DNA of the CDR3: TGTGCCAGTAATACAGGGGTTCAGCCCCAGCATTTT.

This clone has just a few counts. Here the CDR3 reads CASSPGTGGKNTEAFF. In DNA form, the CDR3 reads TGTGCCAGCAGCCCGGGGACAGGGGGGAAGAACACTGAAGCTTTCTTT. The chain is built from TRBV7-8 and TRBJ1-1; 11 bases match TRBD1. The CDR3 has 16 residues. Looked up from germline, CDR1 is SGHVS and CDR2 is FQNEAQ. V lost 5 bases and J lost 1; bases outside the gene matches: 6. Drawing the rest from reference TRBV7-8 and TRBJ1-1, the complete variable domain is GAGVSQSPRYKVAKRGQDVALRCDPISGHVSLFWYQQALGQGPEFLTYFQNEAQLDKSGLPSDRFFAERPEGSVSTLKIQRTQQEDSAVYLCASSPGTGGKNTEAFFGQGTRLTVV.

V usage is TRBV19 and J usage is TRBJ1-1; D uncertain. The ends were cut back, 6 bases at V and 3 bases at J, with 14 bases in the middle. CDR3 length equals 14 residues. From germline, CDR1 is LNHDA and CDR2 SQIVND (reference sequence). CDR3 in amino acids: CASRPPRLHTEAFF. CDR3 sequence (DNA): TGTGCCAGTAGACCCCCCAGACTTCACACTGAAGCTTTCTTT. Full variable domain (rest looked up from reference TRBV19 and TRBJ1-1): DGGITQSPKYLFRKEGQNVTLSCEQNLNHDAMYWYRQDPGQGLRLIYYSQIVNDFQKGDIAEGYSVSREKKESFPLTVTSAQKNPTAFYLCASRPPRLHTEAFFGQGTRLTVV.

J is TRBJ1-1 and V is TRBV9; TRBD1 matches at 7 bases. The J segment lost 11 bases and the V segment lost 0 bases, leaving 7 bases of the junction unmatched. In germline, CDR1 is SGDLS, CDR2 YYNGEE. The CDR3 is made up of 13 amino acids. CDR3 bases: TGTGCCAGCAGCGTAGGAGGACAGGAGGAGGCTTTCTTT. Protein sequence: CASSVGGQEEAFF.

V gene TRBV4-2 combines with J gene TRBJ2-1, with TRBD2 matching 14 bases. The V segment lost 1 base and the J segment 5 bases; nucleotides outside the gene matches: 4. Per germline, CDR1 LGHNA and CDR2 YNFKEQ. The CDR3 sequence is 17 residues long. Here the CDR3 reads CASSQVPGLAGDNEQFF. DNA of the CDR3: TGTGCCAGCAGCCAAGTACCGGGACTAGCGGGGGACAATGAGCAGTTCTTC.

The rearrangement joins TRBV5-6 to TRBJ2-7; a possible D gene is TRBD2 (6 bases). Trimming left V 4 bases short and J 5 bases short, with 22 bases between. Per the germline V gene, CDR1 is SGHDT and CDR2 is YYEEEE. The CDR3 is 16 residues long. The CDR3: CASSMGYLWRVHEQYF. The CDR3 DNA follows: TGTGCCAGCAGCATGGGTTATCTCTGGAGGGTACACGAGCAGTACTTC.

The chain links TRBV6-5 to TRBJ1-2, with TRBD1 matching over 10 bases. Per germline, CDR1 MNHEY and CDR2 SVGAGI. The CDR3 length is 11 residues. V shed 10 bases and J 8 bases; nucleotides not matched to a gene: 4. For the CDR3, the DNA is TGTGCCACCATGACAGGGGGCGGCTACACCTTC. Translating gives CATMTGGGYTF.

DNA of the CDR3: TGTGCCAGTAGTGACAGGGGGAACACTGAAGCTTTCTTT. Translating it yields CASSDRGNTEAFF. The chain uses TRBV19 and TRBJ1-1; 8 positions agree with TRBD1. V trimming: 5 bases; J trimming: 1 base; junction bases outside the gene matches: 0. This CDR3 has 13 amino acids. Germline V gives CDR1 LNHDA, CDR2 SQIVND (reference sequence).